Each of the 19 T cell receptor beta chains below was sequenced from the same sample in a study of response to subunit inactivated influenza vaccine. TCRdb reprocessed the RT-PCR reads with MiXCR, giving one entry per CDR3 protein. Of about 700,000 distinct CDR3 sequences in the sample, approximately 15% were seen once. Source: PBMCs from blood, taken approximately 15 days before vaccination. The receptors here all came from a man between 50 and 59 years old who received an inactivated influenza vaccine.

This clonotype was recorded once. The chain joins TRBV30 to TRBJ2-7; tentative D call: TRBD2 (6 bases). The CDR3 has 14 amino acids. V was cut by 0 bases and J by 2 bases, with 11 bases left in between. CDR1 and CDR2 from the germline V gene are GTSNPN and SVGIG (reference sequence). The CDR3 here is CAWSVGTGTYEQYF. In DNA form, the CDR3 reads TGTGCCTGGAGTGTGGGGACTGGGACCTACGAGCAGTACTTC.

This rearrangement joins TRBV7-2 to TRBJ2-7, with TRBD2 as a possible D gene (5 bases). The germline gives CDR1 SGHTA, CDR2 FQGNSA. The CDR3 length is 15 residues. V lost 2 bases, J lost 7 bases, and 18 bases lay in between. The CDR3 sequence is CASSLSTGYQGEQYF. The CDR3 DNA reads TGTGCCAGCAGCTTATCGACGGGATACCAAGGGGAGCAGTACTTC.

The chain couples TRBV27 to TRBJ2-7; D remains unclear. Germline CDR1 MNHEY, CDR2 SMNVEV (reference sequence). This CDR3 is 13 amino acids long. V dropped 0 bases and J dropped 4 bases, with 7 bases sitting between them. The CDR3 DNA reads TGTGCCAGCAGTTTATCGTGGGGATACGAGCAGTACTTC. This gives the protein CASSLSWGYEQYF.

This clonotype was seen more than once but under ten times. The chain has TRBV28 and TRBJ1-1; D remains unclear. The CDR3 totals 14 residues. CDR1 is MDHEN, CDR2 SYDVKM, per germline. V lost 2 bases, J lost 9 bases, and 16 bases lay in between. The CDR3 reads CASSLTSGVLKAFF. CDR3 coding DNA: TGTGCCAGCAGTTTAACTTCAGGAGTTTTAAAAGCTTTCTTT. Based on the CDR3 plus reference TRBV28 and TRBJ1-1, the full variable domain is DVKVTQSSRYLVKRTGEKVFLECVQDMDHENMFWYRQDPGLGLRLIYFSYDVKMKEKGDIPEGYSVSREKKERFSLILESASTNQTSMYLCASSLTSGVLKAFFGQGTRLTVV.

The rearrangement uses TRBV6-5 and TRBJ2-5; D is possibly TRBD1 (6 bases). Trimming cost V 0 bases and J 2 bases, with 13 bases left between them. Germline V gene lookup returns CDR1 MNHEY and CDR2 SVGAGI. The CDR3 is 16 residues long. DNA for the CDR3: TGTGCCAGCAGTTACTCGGCCCGGACAGCACAAGAGACCCAGTACTTC. It yields the protein CASSYSARTAQETQYF.

The chain recombines TRBV20-1 with TRBJ2-5; D is unclear. Germline V gives CDR1 DFQATT, CDR2 SNEGSKA (reference sequence). Deletions cut 0 bases from V and 3 bases from J, with 5 bases between. This CDR3 is built from 12 residues. CDR3 sequence (DNA): TGCAGTGCTAGAGAGGGTGAAGAGACCCAGTACTTC. It encodes CSAREGEETQYF.

Turning to this clonotype: One end of the junction fails to match germline, which may point to a read error. This chain joins TRBV7-8 and TRBJ2-7; possibly TRBD1 for D (5 bases). CDR3 length equals 15 residues. Germline loops: CDR1 SGHVS, CDR2 FQNEAQ. CDR3 loop: CASSLVWPGTYEQYF. As DNA, the CDR3 is TGCGCCAGCAGCTTAGTTTGGCCAGGGACCTACGAGCAGTACTTC.

This clonotype was seen a handful of times. This sequence joins TRBV28 and TRBJ2-2; D gene unclear. With 10 bases removed from V and 0 bases from J, the gap between germline ends came to 9 bases. CDR1 and CDR2 from the germline V gene are MDHEN and SYDVKM. The length of the CDR3 is 13 residues. The chain's CDR3 is CATLVTNTGELFF. CDR3 bases: TGTGCCACCCTTGTAACGAACACCGGGGAGCTGTTTTTT.

This clonotype was seen only a few times. V is TRBV24-1 and J is TRBJ2-1; TRBD1 matches at 7 bases. Germline V gene sequence: CDR1 KGHDR, CDR2 SFDVKD. V lost 4 bases and J lost 5; bases outside the gene matches: 10. This CDR3 spans 16 amino acids. The CDR3 spells CATSEGSGQRNNEQFF. The CDR3 nucleotides are TGTGCCACCAGTGAGGGCTCGGGACAGAGGAACAATGAGCAGTTCTTC.

This clonotype was counted at least ten times. The CDR3 DNA is TGTGCCAGCAGCCAGGGGGGGCAAGAGACCCAGTACTTC. Translation: CASSQGGQETQYF. V usage is TRBV4-2 and J usage is TRBJ2-5; 7 bases are shared with TRBD2. Trimming at V came to 3 bases and at J to 2 bases, leaving 0 bases not matched to a gene. The CDR3 length is 13 residues. The germline gives CDR1 LGHNA, CDR2 YNFKEQ.

J is TRBJ2-1 and V is TRBV10-3; D is possibly TRBD2 (5 bases). Per the germline V gene, CDR1 is ENHRY and CDR2 is SYGVKD. V was shortened by 6 bases and J by 13 bases, with 13 bases between the two germline ends. This CDR3 comprises 11 residues. The CDR3 protein is CAISRDSIQFF. The DNA for the CDR3 is TGTGCCATCAGCCGGGATTCCATCCAGTTCTTC.

This clonotype was seen ten or more times. The chain employs TRBV27 and TRBJ1-2; 7 bases match TRBD1. V gave up 6 bases and J gave up 6 bases; unmatched junction bases: 10. This CDR3 is 14 amino acids long. Looked up from germline, CDR1 is MNHEY and CDR2 is SMNVEV (reference sequence). The CDR3 region is CASRQTGTEDGYTF. The CDR3 nucleotides read TGTGCCAGCAGACAAACAGGGACAGAAGATGGCTACACCTTC.

The gene calls are TRBV7-9 and TRBJ2-2; D might be TRBD1 or TRBD2, each matching 5 bases. The germline V gene has CDR1 SEHNR and CDR2 FQNEAQ (reference sequence). The CDR3 spans 14 residues. V lost 8 bases and J lost 0, with 10 bases in between. CDR3 in amino acids: CASQGRTNTGELFF. The CDR3 DNA is TGTGCCAGCCAGGGACGGACGAACACCGGGGAGCTGTTTTTT.

This clonotype was found a few times. The chain carries TRBV6-2 or TRBV6-3 and TRBJ2-2; D possibly corresponds to TRBD2 (6 bases). Deletions cut 2 bases from V and 4 bases from J, with 8 bases between. CDR3 size: 14 residues. Germline V gene data show CDR1 as MNHEY and CDR2 as SVGEGT. CDR3 protein: CASSYRSGTGELFF. For the CDR3, the DNA is TGTGCCAGCAGTTACCGTAGCGGCACCGGGGAGCTGTTTTTT.

The chain employs TRBV29-1 and TRBJ1-1, with D possibly TRBD1 on 5 matching bases. V dropped 3 bases and J dropped 1 base, with 12 bases sitting between them. Per the germline V gene, CDR1 is SQVTM and CDR2 is ANQGSEA. The CDR3 has 14 residues. CDR3 coding DNA: TGCAGCGTTGAGAAAGGGGCTGGGAACACTGAAGCTTTCTTT. Its protein is CSVEKGAGNTEAFF.

Concerning this clonotype itself: Since a far larger clone is one base different, this is likely a read error. The gene calls are TRBV7-9 and TRBJ2-7; either TRBD1 or TRBD2 may supply D (5 bases each). The CDR3 extends over 12 amino acids. Germline CDR1 is SEHNR and CDR2 is FQNEAQ (reference sequence). The V end was cut by 1 base, the J end by 5 bases, with 6 bases between. CDR3 nucleotide sequence: TGTGCCAGCAGCTTAGGGGACGACGAGCAGTACTTC. Encoded protein: CASSLGDDEQYF.

The chain links TRBV18 to TRBJ1-5, with D hard to call. Germline lookup yields CDR1 KGHSH and CDR2 LQKENI. Between the trimmed V and J ends, which lost 0 bases and 7 bases, there was a span of 10 bases. There are 14 residues in the CDR3. CDR3 nucleotides: TGTGCCAGCTCACCACCCCATTTATCGCAGCCCCAGCATTTT. As protein: CASSPPHLSQPQHF.

This clonotype was counted between two and nine times. For the CDR3, the DNA is TGTGCCAGCAGCTCTCGCTTCGGGGGGAGACCCTACAATGAGCAGTTCTTC. It specifies CASSSRFGGRPYNEQFF. The chain employs TRBV9 and TRBJ2-1; 7 positions match TRBD2. The CDR3 has 17 residues. Per the germline V gene, CDR1 is SGDLS and CDR2 is YYNGEE. J gave up 2 bases and V 4 bases, and 12 bases lay outside the gene matches.

This clonotype has only a few counts. The rearrangement uses TRBV4-3 and TRBJ2-3, with D possibly TRBD2 on 6 matching bases. Deletions cut 0 bases from V and 7 bases from J, with 20 bases between. Germline V CDR1 and CDR2: LGHNA, YSLEER. This CDR3 comprises 17 residues. The CDR3 loop is CASSQDRSSAGRNTQYF. In DNA, the CDR3 is TGCGCCAGCAGCCAAGATCGGTCTAGCGCCGGTAGGAATACGCAGTATTTT.